This TCR beta chain is from a study of blood T cells in healthy people across ages. Primers used in a second PCR of about 6 to 11 cycles were a sample-barcoded 5' primer and a J-beta primer mix. TCRdb processed the 5' RACE reads anew with MiXCR; each CDR3 protein has one entry. The sample shows under 800,000 distinct CDR3 sequences, around 46% of them seen only once. The CDR3 loop spans 12 amino acids. Deletions cut 7 bases from V and 12 bases from J, with 19 bases between. Germline V gene lookup returns CDR1 SQVTM and CDR2 ANQGSEA. The chain uses TRBV29-1 and TRBJ2-1; maybe TRBD2 (6 bases). The TCR sequence derives from a woman aged 55-69 years in good health. Input material: blood. The CDR3 protein is CSAGHRREGQFF. The CDR3, as DNA: TGCAGCGCTGGTCACAGGAGGGAAGGGCAGTTCTTC.